This T cell receptor (beta chain) was found in a study of blood T cell repertoires in COVID-19. The CDR3 totals 14 residues. Trimming removed 5 bases at V and 9 bases at J, with 18 bases between. CDR1 and CDR2 from the germline V gene are SGHRS and YFSETQ. The protocol was immunoSEQ multiplex PCR, while the TCRdb copy is restricted to in-frame clones and leaves out a portion. The sample lists 250,000 to 300,000 clones, roughly 90% occurring once. Specimen: peripheral blood. The TCR originated in a woman in her twenties or thirties with COVID-19, enrolled during active disease. The V and J genes are TRBV5-1 and TRBJ2-1, with D perhaps TRBD1 (7 bases). CDR3 loop: CASSFTPGGGEQFF. The DNA of the CDR3 is TGCGCCAGCAGTTTCACGCCAGGGGGAGGTGAGCAGTTCTTC.